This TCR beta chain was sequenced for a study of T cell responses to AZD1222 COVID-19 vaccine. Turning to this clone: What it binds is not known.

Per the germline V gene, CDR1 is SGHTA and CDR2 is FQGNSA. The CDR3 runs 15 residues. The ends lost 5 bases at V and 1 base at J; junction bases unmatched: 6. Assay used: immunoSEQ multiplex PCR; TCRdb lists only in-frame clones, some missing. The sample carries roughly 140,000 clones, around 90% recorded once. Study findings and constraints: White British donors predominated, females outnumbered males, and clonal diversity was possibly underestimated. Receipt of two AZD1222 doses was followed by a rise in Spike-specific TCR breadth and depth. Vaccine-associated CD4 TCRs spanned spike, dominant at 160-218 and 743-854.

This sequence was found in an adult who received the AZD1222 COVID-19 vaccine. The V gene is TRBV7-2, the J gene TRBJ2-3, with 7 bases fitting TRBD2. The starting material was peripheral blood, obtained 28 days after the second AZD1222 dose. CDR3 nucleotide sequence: TGTGCCAGCAGCCCAGCCCGGGGGGGCACAGATACGCAGTATTTT. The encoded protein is CASSPARGGTDTQYF.